This T cell receptor beta chain came from a study of human T cells and chemical hapten exposure (dated by TCRdb to about 2021). Regarding the study in general: The libraries were sequenced as a pool, and the TCR yield per sample differed mostly because of small variations in library volumes within the pool. This study followed changes in the peripheral blood TCR repertoire in vivo during primary and secondary sensitization of alopecia patients to the hapten diphenylcyclopropenone (DPC). From each blood RNA sample, both TCR alpha and TCR beta chains were sequenced. Broad study findings and their caveats: DPC sensitization did not change how many TCRs were above 1 in 1000 frequency, and no evidence was found of alterations in global repertoire structure. After repeated subsampling, the strength of the expansion versus patch-test correlation and the threshold at which it became significant changed.

The label giving this sample's time point can be read as: healthy volunteer bleed at 2 weeks. Total RNA was isolated from unfractionated whole blood collected in Tempus Blood RNA tubes. A few healthy volunteers acted as controls for TCR sequencing and had blood drawn at day 0, 2 weeks and 6 weeks. From V the trimming removes 7 bases and from J it removes 0 bases, while the gene matches leave 10 bases of the junction unaccounted for. From its cysteine to its phenylalanine, the CDR3 spans 16 amino acids. The read is trimmed to its CDR3 DNA, 48 bases read in frame from base 1. CDR1 and CDR2 are read off the germline V gene as MNHNS and SASEGT. This clonotype was seen ten or more times. Its antigen remains undetermined. Per-nucleotide qualities are absent, and no much larger clonotype sits a single base away. The library was built by means of RACE. Sequencing was performed on a NextSeq 500. Library preparation attached unique molecular identifiers to individual cDNA molecules for quantitative, reproducible TCR counting. The source study handled its data this way. A median of about 89,000 TCRs per sample was observed, with a range of roughly 20,000 to 750,000. The Decombinator software suite was used to annotate V, J and CDR3 in the TCR reads. For the PS versus PT1 abundance plots, all samples were subsampled to the same number of TCRs (28,000). TCRs were defined as expanded if absent before sensitization and observed at least eight times at the 2-week time point. The public reads were quality trimmed at Q25 with fastp and then assembled into clones with MiXCR by TCRdb, keeping productive beta chains. Records with the same CDR3 protein are collapsed into one entry carrying the most frequent genes and DNA. These V and J calls originate from TCRdb's pipeline instead of the authors' own analysis. The sample table records 100,000 to 150,000 distinct CDR3 sequences; approximately 9.5% of these occur just once. The ten largest make up 1.5% to 2% of the sample.

Sequenced sample: whole blood. Recombination joined TRBV6-1 with TRBJ1-1, with TRBD1 matching 8 junction bases. The TCR comes from a male donor in good health. Some clones in this sample may be carry-over from other donors' samples. The DNA sequence is TGTGCCAGCATCCCGGCCCCGGGACAGGTGAACACTGAAGCTTTCTTT. Its product reads: CASIPAPGQVNTEAFF.